This T cell receptor (beta chain) was recorded in a study of breast tumors, draining lymph nodes, adjacent tissues. Findings and caveats of the study: Tumor repertoires ranked between lymph nodes and nontumor tissue in diversity, with V and J gene preferences. Data fit most tumor T cells coming from lymph node, expanding in tumor. Compared with basal-like, luminal-like tumors shared significantly more repertoire with nontumor tissue.

This CDR3 has 15 amino acids. Germline V gives CDR1 LGHNA, CDR2 YNFKEQ. Axillary draining lymph nodes of breast cancer patients supplied the node samples. In this sample, this clonotype turned up once. What it binds is not known. Just one base apart from a much larger clone, this may be a read error. TCRdb ran MiXCR on the multiplex PCR reads and lists one entry per CDR3 protein. The table shows under 350,000 distinct CDR3 sequences, with over 25% occurring only once. This clonotype was obtained from a female donor with breast cancer. Some clones in this sample may be carry-over from other donors' samples. Sequencing was performed on axillary lymph node tissue. The chain joins TRBV4-2 to TRBJ2-1; 8 bases fit TRBD2. For the CDR3, the DNA is TGTGCCAACAGCCAAGGACGGACTAGCAAAAATGAGCAGTTCTTC. This gives the protein CANSQGRTSKNEQFF.